This TCR beta chain came from a study of T-cell reconstitution after alpha-beta-depleted transplantation in children (dated by TCRdb to between 2015 and 2016). In terms of the full investigation: T-cell immune reconstitution after TCRalphabeta/CD19-depleted allogeneic hematopoietic cell transplantation in children was quantitatively tracked in the study by means of TCR repertoire profiling.

This clonotype was observed a few times. What this receptor recognizes is not known. No qualities accompany the bases; no much larger clone lies one base away. Library preparation was by PCR. TCRdb records Illumina HiSeq 2500 as the sequencer. Molecular barcoding was employed in the preparation of TCR libraries, with unique molecular identifiers being used to normalize TCRbeta repertoire quantification. TCRdb handled the public reads itself, with Q25 trimming in fastp and clone calling in MiXCR, and kept productive beta chains. Under each unique CDR3 protein, matching rows form one entry showing the most common genes and DNA. The sample table holds more than 450,000 distinct CDR3 sequences, of which around 19% were seen once. The ten largest clonotypes hold 2.5% to 4% of the sample. From V the trimming removes 6 bases and from J it removes 2 bases, while the gene matches leave 7 bases of the junction unaccounted for. The cysteine opens and the phenylalanine closes a CDR3 of 14 amino acids. The retained sequence is limited to the CDR3, 42 bases, with the frame set at the first base. CDR1 DFQATT and CDR2 SNEGSKA are derived from the germline V gene (reference sequence).

The TCR sequence derives from a human donor who donated a stem cell graft to a child with acute lymphoblastic leukemia. The chain is made from TRBV20-1 and TRBJ2-3; 8 central bases correspond to TRBD2. The sample consisted of PBMCs from the stem cell graft donor, taken from the stem cell graft. The nucleotide sequence reads TGCAGTGCCCTCAGCGGGAGTTACACAGATACGCAGTATTTT. Protein translation: CSALSGSYTDTQYF.